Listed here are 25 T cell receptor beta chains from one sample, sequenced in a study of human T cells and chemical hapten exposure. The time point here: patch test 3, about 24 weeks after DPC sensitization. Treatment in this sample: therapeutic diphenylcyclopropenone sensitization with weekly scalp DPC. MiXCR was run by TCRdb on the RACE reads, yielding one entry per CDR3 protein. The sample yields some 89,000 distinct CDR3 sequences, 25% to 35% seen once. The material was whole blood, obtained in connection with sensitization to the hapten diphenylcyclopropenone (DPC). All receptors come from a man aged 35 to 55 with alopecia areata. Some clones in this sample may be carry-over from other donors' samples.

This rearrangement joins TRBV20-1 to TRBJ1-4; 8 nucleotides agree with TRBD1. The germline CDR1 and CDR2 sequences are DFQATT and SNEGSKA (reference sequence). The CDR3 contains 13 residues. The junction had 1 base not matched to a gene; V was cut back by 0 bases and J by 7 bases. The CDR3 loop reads CSARDRGLEKLFF. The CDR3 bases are TGCAGTGCTAGAGACAGGGGGCTTGAAAAACTGTTTTTT.

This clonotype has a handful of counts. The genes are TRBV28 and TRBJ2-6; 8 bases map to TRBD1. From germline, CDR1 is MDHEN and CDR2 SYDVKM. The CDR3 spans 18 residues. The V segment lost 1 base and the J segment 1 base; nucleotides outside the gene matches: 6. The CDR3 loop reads CASSLYGQGRSGANVLTF. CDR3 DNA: TGTGCCAGCAGTTTATACGGACAGGGAAGATCTGGGGCCAACGTCCTGACTTTC.

The chain's CDR3 is CATAYREMNTEAFF. The CDR3 bases are TGTGCCACCGCCTACCGGGAAATGAACACTGAAGCTTTCTTT. The chain carries TRBV15 and TRBJ1-1; D is unresolved. CDR1 LNHNV and CDR2 YYDKDF come from the germline V gene (reference sequence). V was shortened by 8 bases and J by 0 bases, with 13 bases between the two germline ends. This CDR3 spans 14 amino acids.

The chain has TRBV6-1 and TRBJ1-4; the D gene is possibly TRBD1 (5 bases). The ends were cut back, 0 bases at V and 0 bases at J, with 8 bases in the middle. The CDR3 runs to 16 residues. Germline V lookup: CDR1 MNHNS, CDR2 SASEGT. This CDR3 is CASSEAGVTTNEKLFF. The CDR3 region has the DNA TGTGCCAGCAGTGAAGCGGGGGTTACAACTAATGAAAAACTGTTTTTT.

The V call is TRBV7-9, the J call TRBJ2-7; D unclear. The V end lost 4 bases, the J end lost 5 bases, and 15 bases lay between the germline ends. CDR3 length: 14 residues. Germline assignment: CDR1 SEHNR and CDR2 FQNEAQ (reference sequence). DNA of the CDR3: TGTGCCAGCAGCTCCCAATCGGGCCATAACGAGCAGTACTTC. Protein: CASSSQSGHNEQYF.

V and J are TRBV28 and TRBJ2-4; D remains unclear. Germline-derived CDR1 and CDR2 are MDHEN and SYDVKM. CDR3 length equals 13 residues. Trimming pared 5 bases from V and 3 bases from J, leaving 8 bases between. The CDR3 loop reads CASSPGDKNIQYF. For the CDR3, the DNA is TGTGCCAGCAGTCCTGGGGACAAAAACATTCAGTACTTC.

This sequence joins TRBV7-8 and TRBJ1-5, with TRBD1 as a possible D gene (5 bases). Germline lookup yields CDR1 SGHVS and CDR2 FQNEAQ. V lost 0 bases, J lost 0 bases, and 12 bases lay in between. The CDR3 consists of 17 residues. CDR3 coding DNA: TGTGCCAGCAGCTTAGCGGTGGCAGGGAATAGCAATCAGCCCCAGCATTTT. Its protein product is CASSLAVAGNSNQPQHF.

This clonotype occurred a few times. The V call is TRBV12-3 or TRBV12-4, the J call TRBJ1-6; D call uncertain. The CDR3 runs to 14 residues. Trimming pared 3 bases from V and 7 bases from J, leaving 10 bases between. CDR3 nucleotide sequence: TGTGCCAGCAGTTTCACGGCAGCCAATTCACCCCTCCACTTT. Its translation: CASSFTAANSPLHF.

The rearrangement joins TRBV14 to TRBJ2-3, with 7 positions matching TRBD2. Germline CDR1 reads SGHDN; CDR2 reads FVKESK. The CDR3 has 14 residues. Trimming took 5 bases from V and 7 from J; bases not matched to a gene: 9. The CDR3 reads CASSIKAGLNTQYF. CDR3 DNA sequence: TGTGCCAGCAGCATTAAGGCGGGACTAAATACGCAGTATTTT. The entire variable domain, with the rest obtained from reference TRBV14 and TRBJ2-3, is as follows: EAGVTQFPSHSVIEKGQTVTLRCDPISGHDNLYWYRRVMGKEIKFLLHFVKESKQDESGMPNNRFLAERTGGTYSTLKVQPAELEDSGVYFCASSIKAGLNTQYFGPGTRLTVL.

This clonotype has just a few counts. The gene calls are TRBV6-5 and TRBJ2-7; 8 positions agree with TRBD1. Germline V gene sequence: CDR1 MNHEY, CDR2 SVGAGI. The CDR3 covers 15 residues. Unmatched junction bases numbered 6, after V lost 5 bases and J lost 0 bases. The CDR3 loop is CASSIGTGRSYEQYF. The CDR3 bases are TGTGCCAGCAGTATCGGGACAGGCCGCTCCTACGAGCAGTACTTC.

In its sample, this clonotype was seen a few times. The DNA of the CDR3 is TGCAGTGCTCGGACTAGCGGGAGTGCAGATACGCAGTATTTT. Residues: CSARTSGSADTQYF. V and J are TRBV20-1 and TRBJ2-3, with TRBD2 matching over 13 bases. With 5 bases clipped from V and 4 bases from J, the junction kept 3 bases outside the gene matches. Germline assignment: CDR1 DFQATT and CDR2 SNEGSKA (reference sequence). The CDR3 totals 14 residues.

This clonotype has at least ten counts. The CDR3 sequence is CASGSPRMVAQFF. DNA of the CDR3: TGTGCTAGTGGTTCTCCCCGTATGGTGGCGCAGTTCTTC. The rearrangement uses TRBV12-5 and TRBJ2-1, with no clear D. Deletions cut 4 bases from V and 12 bases from J, with 16 bases between. The CDR3 covers 13 residues. CDR1 and CDR2 from the germline V gene are LGHNT and FRNRAP.

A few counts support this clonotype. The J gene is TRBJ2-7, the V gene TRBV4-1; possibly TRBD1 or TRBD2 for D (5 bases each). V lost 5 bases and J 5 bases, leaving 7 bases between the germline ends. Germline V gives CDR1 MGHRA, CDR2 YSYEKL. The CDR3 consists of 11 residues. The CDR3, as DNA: TGCGCCAGCAGCGAGGGGAACGAGCAGTACTTC. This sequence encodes CASSEGNEQYF.

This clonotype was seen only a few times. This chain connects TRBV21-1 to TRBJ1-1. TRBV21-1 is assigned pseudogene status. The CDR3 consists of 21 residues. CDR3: CASSTKTPRTSSLKFFTEAFF. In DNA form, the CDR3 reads TGTGCCAGCAGCACAAAAACCCCCCGAACGTCCTCCCTCAAGTTCTTCACTGAAGCTTTCTTT.

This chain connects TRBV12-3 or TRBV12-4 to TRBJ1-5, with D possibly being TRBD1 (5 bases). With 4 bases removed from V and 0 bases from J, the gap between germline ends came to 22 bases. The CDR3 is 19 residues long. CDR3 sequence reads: CASSSTWDLGSYSNQPQHF. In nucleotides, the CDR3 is TGTGCCAGCAGTTCCACATGGGACTTGGGCTCATATAGCAATCAGCCCCAGCATTTT.

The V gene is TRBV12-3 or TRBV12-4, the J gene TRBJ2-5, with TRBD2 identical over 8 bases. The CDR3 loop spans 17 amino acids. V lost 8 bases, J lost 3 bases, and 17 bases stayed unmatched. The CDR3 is CASSHRLASGSEETQYF. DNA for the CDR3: TGTGCCAGCTCCCATCGGTTGGCCAGCGGGAGTGAAGAGACCCAGTACTTC.

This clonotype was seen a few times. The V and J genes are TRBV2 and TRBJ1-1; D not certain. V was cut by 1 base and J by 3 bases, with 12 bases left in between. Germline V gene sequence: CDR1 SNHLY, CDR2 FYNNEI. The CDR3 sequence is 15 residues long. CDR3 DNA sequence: TGTGCCAGCAGTGAAGAGAGGGTAGGAGACACTGAAGCTTTCTTT. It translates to CASSEERVGDTEAFF. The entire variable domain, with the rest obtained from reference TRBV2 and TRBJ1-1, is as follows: EPEVTQTPSHQVTQMGQEVILRCVPISNHLYFYWYRQILGQKVEFLVSFYNNEISEKSEIFDDQFSVERPDGSNFTLKIRSTKLEDSAMYFCASSEERVGDTEAFFGQGTRLTVV.

The CDR3 region is CSARVPRTNYGYTF. CDR3 DNA sequence: TGCAGTGCTAGAGTTCCCAGAACTAACTATGGCTACACCTTC. The V call is TRBV20-1, the J call TRBJ1-2; unclear D gene. Trimming shortened V by 1 base and J by 0 bases, and 9 bases separated the two germline ends. This CDR3 is built from 14 residues. The germline CDR1 and CDR2 sequences are DFQATT and SNEGSKA (reference sequence).

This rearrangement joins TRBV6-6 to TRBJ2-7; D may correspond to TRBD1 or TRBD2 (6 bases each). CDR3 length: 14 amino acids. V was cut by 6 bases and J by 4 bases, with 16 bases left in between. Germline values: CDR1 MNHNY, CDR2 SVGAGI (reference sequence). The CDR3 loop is CASRGTGRTYEQYF. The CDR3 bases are TGTGCCAGCAGAGGCACAGGGAGGACTTACGAGCAGTACTTC.

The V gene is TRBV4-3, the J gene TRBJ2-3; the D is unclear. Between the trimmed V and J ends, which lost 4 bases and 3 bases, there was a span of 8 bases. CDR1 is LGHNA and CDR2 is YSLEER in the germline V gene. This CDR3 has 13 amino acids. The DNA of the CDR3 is TGCGCCAGCAGCCTAGTGAAGACAGATACGCAGTATTTT. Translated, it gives CASSLVKTDTQYF.

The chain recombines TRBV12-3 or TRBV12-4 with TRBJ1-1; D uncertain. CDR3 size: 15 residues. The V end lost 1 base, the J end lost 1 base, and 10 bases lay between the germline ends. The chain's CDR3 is CASSLVLGQNTEAFF. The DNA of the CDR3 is TGTGCCAGCAGTTTAGTACTCGGTCAGAACACTGAAGCTTTCTTT.

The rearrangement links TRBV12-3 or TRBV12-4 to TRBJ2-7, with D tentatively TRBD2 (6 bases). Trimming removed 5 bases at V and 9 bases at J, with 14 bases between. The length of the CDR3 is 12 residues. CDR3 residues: CASSLVGSGQYF. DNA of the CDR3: TGTGCCAGCAGTCTAGTGGGTAGCGGGCAGTACTTC.

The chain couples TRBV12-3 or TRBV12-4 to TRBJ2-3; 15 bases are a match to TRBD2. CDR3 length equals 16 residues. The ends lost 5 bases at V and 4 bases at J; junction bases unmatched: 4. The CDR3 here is CASSTGLAGGPDTQYF. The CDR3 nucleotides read TGTGCCAGCAGTACTGGACTAGCGGGAGGGCCAGATACGCAGTATTTT.

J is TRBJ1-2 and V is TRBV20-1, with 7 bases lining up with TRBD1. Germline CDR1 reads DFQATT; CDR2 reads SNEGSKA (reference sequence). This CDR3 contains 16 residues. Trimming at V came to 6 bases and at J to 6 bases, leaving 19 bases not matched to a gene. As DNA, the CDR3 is TGCAGTGCCCCCCGGGACAGCGCCCGACTATCGCATGGCTACACCTTC. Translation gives CSAPRDSARLSHGYTF.

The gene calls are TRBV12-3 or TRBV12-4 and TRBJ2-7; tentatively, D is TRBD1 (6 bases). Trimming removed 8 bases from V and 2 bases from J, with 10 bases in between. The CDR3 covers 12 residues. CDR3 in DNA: TGTGCCAGCGGCAGGGGACCCTACGAGCAGTACTTC. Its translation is CASGRGPYEQYF.